This T cell receptor beta chain was captured by sequencing in a study of blood T cell repertoires in COVID-19. CDR1 and CDR2 from the germline V gene are MNHEY and SVGEGT. This CDR3 spans 18 amino acids. V trimming: 2 bases; J trimming: 0 bases; junction bases outside the gene matches: 11. TCRdb keeps only in-frame clones here, not all; method: immunoSEQ multiplex PCR. The repertoire holds about 200,000 clones, with 80% to 85% as singletons. This chain joins TRBV6-2 or TRBV6-3 and TRBJ2-3, with 7 bases fitting TRBD2. The receptor was derived from a human donor in a cohort sampled during active COVID-19. Sequencing was done on a sample of peripheral blood. The CDR3 spells CASSYGAGPLSSTDTQYF. CDR3 in DNA: TGTGCCAGCAGTTACGGAGCGGGGCCCCTCTCTAGCACAGATACGCAGTATTTT.